The 27 T cell receptor beta chains presented below share a single source sample, sequenced in a study of spatial heterogeneity in lung cancer. TCRdb analysed the 5' RACE reads with MiXCR anew, one entry per CDR3 protein. Of approximately 1,100 distinct CDR3 sequences detected, around 50% appear once; the ten largest clones hold approximately 39%. The sample's time point: sample taken at primary tumor resection. Whole RNA, isolated from tumor, nontumor lung or frozen PBMC, was sequenced without prior sorting. The sequenced sample was PBMCs, obtained at surgery. The receptor set was obtained from a male donor with early-stage non-small cell lung cancer.

About this clonotype itself: This beta chain is an unintended read in a library built for alpha chains; its size means little. The gene calls are TRBV28 and TRBJ1-6; 9 bases map to TRBD1. V trimming: 1 base; J trimming: 3 bases; junction bases outside the gene matches: 7. Germline V gene sequence: CDR1 MDHEN, CDR2 SYDVKM. The CDR3 is made up of 18 amino acids. The CDR3 region has the DNA TGTGCCAGCAGTTTATTCAACAGGGGGCAATTCTATAATTCACCCCTCCACTTT. Its protein is CASSLFNRGQFYNSPLHF.

Notes on this clonotype: Since the library was made to target alpha chains, this beta chain is a stray read and its abundance is not meaningful. The chain links TRBV28 to TRBJ1-6, with TRBD1 matching over 8 bases. V was clipped by 4 bases and J by 7 bases; unmatched bases: 3. Germline V gene data show CDR1 as MDHEN and CDR2 as SYDVKM. The CDR3 length is 14 residues. CDR3 in amino acids: CASSSGQDNSPLHF. Written as DNA, the CDR3 is TGTGCCAGCAGTTCGGGACAGGACAATTCACCCCTCCACTTT.

On this clonotype itself: This beta chain lies outside the target of a library built for alpha chains; its clone size means little. The V call is TRBV9, the J call TRBJ2-1, with no clear D. CDR3 length: 14 residues. Germline CDR1 and CDR2: SGDLS and YYNGEE. Between the trimmed V and J ends, which lost 0 bases and 9 bases, there was a span of 13 bases. CDR3 coding DNA: TGTGCCAGCAGCGTAGTGACCCCCGCGAGTGAGCAGTTCTTC. This translates into CASSVVTPASEQFF.

In its sample, this clonotype is large. This beta chain is an unintended read in a library built for alpha chains; its size means little. DNA of the CDR3: TGTGCCAGCAGCCGGCCCGGGTACGAGCAGTACTTC. This translates into CASSRPGYEQYF. The chain recombines TRBV14 with TRBJ2-7, with no clear D. In germline, CDR1 is SGHDN, CDR2 FVKESK. Between the trimmed V and J ends, which lost 4 bases and 4 bases, there was a span of 8 bases. The CDR3 totals 12 residues.

About this clonotype: The library was prepared for alpha chains; this beta chain is a stray read, so its frequency means little. V usage is TRBV3-1 and J usage is TRBJ2-3; no clear D. The germline CDR1 and CDR2 sequences are LGHDT and YNNKEL (reference sequence). The V gene lost 3 bases and the J gene lost 2 bases, with 6 bases spanning the gap. This CDR3 contains 13 residues. As DNA, the CDR3 is TGTGCCAGCAGCCAGCTCCTCACAGATACGCAGTATTTT. This sequence encodes CASSQLLTDTQYF.

Worth noting for this clonotype: This beta chain was picked up by a library intended for alpha chains and is off target, so its count carries little meaning. The genes are TRBV12-3 or TRBV12-4 and TRBJ2-7, with 10 bases aligning to TRBD2. With V trimmed by 5 bases and J by 3 bases, 4 bases remained unmatched. The CDR3 length is 14 residues. The CDR3 nucleotides read TGTGCCAGCAGTCCAGGACTAGCGGTCTACGAGCAGTACTTC. Translated: CASSPGLAVYEQYF.

Regarding this clonotype: The library was built for alpha chains, so this beta chain is an off-target read and its size means little. The chain uses TRBV27 and TRBJ2-1, with TRBD2 matching 7 bases. Losses at the gene ends were 5 bases for V and 5 bases for J; bases not matched to a gene: 6. This CDR3 region has 14 residues. CDR1 is MNHEY and CDR2 is SMNVEV in the germline V gene (reference sequence). This CDR3 reads CASSPSGLNNEQFF. Here the CDR3 DNA reads TGTGCCAGCAGTCCCTCGGGACTAAACAATGAGCAGTTCTTC.

In the case of this clonotype: For a library built for alpha chains, this beta chain is a stray read; little rests on its size. The chain has TRBV7-8 and TRBJ2-3, with 9 bases matching TRBD2. Germline V gene data show CDR1 as SGHVS and CDR2 as FQNEAQ. Trimming cost V 5 bases and J 1 base; bases outside gene matches: 13. CDR3 length equals 18 residues. This chain's CDR3 is CASSPEASGESGTDTQYF. CDR3 coding DNA: TGTGCCAGCAGCCCAGAGGCTAGCGGGGAATCCGGCACAGATACGCAGTATTTT.

This clonotype occurred a few times. The library was built for alpha chains, so this beta chain is an off-target read and its size means little. The rearrangement joins TRBV19 to TRBJ2-1, with 13 bases matching TRBD2. The V gene end was trimmed by 3 bases and the J gene end by 10 bases; junction bases not matched to a gene: 9. This CDR3 has 16 amino acids. The germline V gene encodes CDR1 LNHDA and CDR2 SQIVND (reference sequence). CDR3 in amino acids: CASSIRTSGGAEEQFF. CDR3 nucleotide sequence: TGTGCCAGTAGTATTAGAACTAGCGGGGGGGCGGAGGAGCAGTTCTTC.

By share, this clonotype counts as large. The library was designed around alpha chains, so this beta chain is a stray read whose abundance carries little weight. The chain recombines TRBV7-8 with TRBJ2-1; the D gene is possibly TRBD1 (6 bases). The CDR3 is made up of 16 amino acids. Germline V gene lookup returns CDR1 SGHVS and CDR2 FQNEAQ. The V end lost 2 bases, the J end lost 4 bases, and 15 bases lay between the germline ends. CDR3 region: CASSLQVGQGYNEQFF. For the CDR3, the DNA is TGTGCCAGCAGCTTACAGGTGGGACAAGGTTACAATGAGCAGTTCTTC.

As to this clonotype: Because this beta chain is a stray read in a library intended to capture alpha chains, its abundance should not be given much weight. The chain has TRBV23-1 and TRBJ2-2, with D possibly being TRBD1 (5 bases). TRBV23-1 is reported as an ORF; its role is uncertain. Trimming cost V 0 bases and J 1 base, with 15 bases left between them. There are 18 residues in the CDR3. CDR3 coding DNA: TGCGCCAGCAGTCAATCGTACAGACAGAGAGAGAACACCGGGGAGCTGTTTTTT. Its protein product is CASSQSYRQRENTGELFF.

As to this clonotype: This beta chain turned up in a library designed for alpha chains; as an off-target read, its abundance says little. The chain links TRBV4-3 to TRBJ2-3, with TRBD1 identical over 9 bases. The V and J ends lost 1 base and 5 bases, in that order; junction bases with no gene match: 7. Germline lookup yields CDR1 LGHNA and CDR2 YSLEER. The CDR3 is made up of 16 amino acids. The CDR3 DNA reads as TGCGCCAGCAGCCAAGCTACAGGGGGCAGGGGAGATACGCAGTATTTT. Protein: CASSQATGGRGDTQYF.

A few counts support this clonotype. This beta chain slipped into a library made for alpha chains as a stray read, so its size is not meaningful. V gene TRBV27 combines with J gene TRBJ2-1; TRBD2 aligns across 8 bases. This CDR3 contains 16 residues. Germline loops: CDR1 MNHEY, CDR2 SMNVEV (reference sequence). J lost 6 bases, V lost 3 bases, and 10 bases had no gene match. For the CDR3, the DNA is TGTGCCAGCAGTTTCGGAAGCGGGGGCACTTCCAATGAGCAGTTCTTC. Translating gives CASSFGSGGTSNEQFF.

A remark on this clonotype: Within a library made for alpha chains, this beta chain is off target, and its count is uninformative. This chain joins TRBV5-4 and TRBJ2-1, with 11 positions matching TRBD2. J lost 6 bases, V lost 3 bases, and 2 bases had no gene match. This CDR3 is 14 amino acids long. Germline values: CDR1 SGHNT, CDR2 YYREEE (reference sequence). CDR3 sequence: CASSSLAGGNEQFF. The CDR3 nucleotides are TGTGCCAGCAGCTCCCTAGCGGGGGGCAATGAGCAGTTCTTC.

To note about this clonotype: This beta chain is a stray sequence in a library constructed for alpha chains; its clone size is not meaningful. This chain links TRBV9 with TRBJ2-5; maybe TRBD1 (5 bases). The CDR3 runs to 14 residues. Germline V gene lookup returns CDR1 SGDLS and CDR2 YYNGEE. The V end lost 0 bases, the J end lost 4 bases, and 10 bases lay between the germline ends. The CDR3 loop is CASSVGIGAETQYF. CDR3 coding DNA: TGTGCCAGCAGCGTAGGAATAGGGGCAGAGACCCAGTACTTC.

This clonotype rates as hyperexpanded (1% or more). Being off target in a library aimed at alpha chains, this beta chain has a size of little meaning. J is TRBJ2-1 and V is TRBV6-2 or TRBV6-3, with D hard to call. Germline V gene lookup returns CDR1 MNHEY and CDR2 SVGEGT. Between the trimmed V and J ends, which lost 6 bases and 0 bases, there was a span of 9 bases. There are 14 residues in the CDR3. The CDR3 nucleotides are TGTGCCAGCAGCTCTTATGGCTCCTACAATGAGCAGTTCTTC. It specifies CASSSYGSYNEQFF.

By frequency in the sample, this clonotype is large (0.1 to 1%). This beta chain came through as a stray read in a library set up for alpha chains, and its size says little. This sequence joins TRBV4-1 and TRBJ2-3; 8 bases fit TRBD1. This CDR3 is 16 amino acids long. Germline V gene lookup returns CDR1 MGHRA and CDR2 YSYEKL. The V segment lost 4 bases and the J segment 3 bases; nucleotides outside the gene matches: 9. The CDR3 DNA sequence: TGCGCCAGCAGCCTCAAAGCAGGGGGCATGACAGATACGCAGTATTTT. Its translation: CASSLKAGGMTDTQYF.

Notes on this clonotype: Within a library made for alpha chains, this beta chain is off target, and its count is uninformative. This chain links TRBV3-2 with TRBJ2-5; the DNA was not used to check the table's D call, TRBD1. TRBV3-2 is labeled a pseudogene. The CDR3 is 14 residues long. CDR3 amino acids: CASSPPGPKETQYF. In DNA, the CDR3 is TGTGCCAGTAGCCCACCGGGACCGAAAGAGACCCAGTACTTC.

About this clonotype itself: This beta chain was picked up by a library intended for alpha chains and is off target, so its count carries little meaning. The gene calls are TRBV12-3 or TRBV12-4 and TRBJ1-3; the D is unclear. The V end was cut by 3 bases, the J end by 1 base, with 7 bases between. CDR3 length: 14 amino acids. The CDR3 protein is CASSFSGSGNTIYF. The CDR3 DNA reads TGTGCCAGCAGTTTTTCAGGATCTGGAAACACCATATATTTT.

This clonotype occurred a few times. Within a library made for alpha chains, this beta chain is off target, and its count is uninformative. The chain employs TRBV5-4 and TRBJ2-1; 7 bases line up with TRBD1. The germline V gene encodes CDR1 SGHNT and CDR2 YYREEE (reference sequence). Trimming cost V 5 bases and J 8 bases; bases outside gene matches: 10. This CDR3 is 14 amino acids long. CDR3 in amino acids: CASRSGQQGHEQFF. CDR3 in DNA: TGTGCCAGCAGATCGGGACAGCAAGGGCATGAGCAGTTCTTC.

This clonotype was counted between two and nine times. This beta chain turned up in a library designed for alpha chains; as an off-target read, its abundance says little. This chain uses TRBV11-2 with TRBJ2-5; D might be TRBD1 (6 bases). This CDR3 region has 14 residues. Trimming removed 4 bases from V and 1 base from J, with 10 bases in between. Germline CDR1 reads SGHAT; CDR2 reads FQNNGV. DNA of the CDR3: TGTGCCAGCAGCTACCGACAGGTCCAAGAGACCCAGTACTTC. Translating gives CASSYRQVQETQYF.

Comments on this clonotype: This beta chain was picked up by a library intended for alpha chains and is off target, so its count carries little meaning. The chain recombines TRBV12-3 or TRBV12-4 with TRBJ2-2; possibly TRBD1 for D (6 bases). V dropped 4 bases and J dropped 0 bases, with 12 bases sitting between them. The CDR3 has 16 residues. DNA of the CDR3: TGTGCCAGCAGTTATACCGGGACACCGAACACCGGGGAGCTGTTTTTT. This encodes CASSYTGTPNTGELFF.

Regarding this clonotype: Within a library made for alpha chains, this beta chain is off target, and its count is uninformative. J is TRBJ2-2 and V is TRBV4-2; D may correspond to TRBD1 or TRBD2 (5 bases each). The V and J ends lost 1 base and 4 bases respectively, with 10 bases between them. The V gene's germline CDR1 is LGHNA and CDR2 YNFKEQ. The CDR3 length is 15 residues. CDR3 sequence (DNA): TGTGCCAGCAGCCAAGCCTCCGGGACCACCGGGGAGCTGTTTTTT. Protein product: CASSQASGTTGELFF.

Details on this clonotype: Found in a library prepared for alpha chains, this beta chain is an off-target read, and its abundance has little meaning. The chain employs TRBV5-4 and TRBJ2-2; D unclear. Germline-derived CDR1 and CDR2 are SGHNT and YYREEE (reference sequence). V was shortened by 0 bases and J by 3 bases, with 0 bases between the two germline ends. This CDR3 is built from 12 residues. The CDR3 sequence is CASSLDTGELFF. The CDR3 coding sequence is TGTGCCAGCAGCTTGGACACCGGGGAGCTGTTTTTT. Supplemented by reference TRBV5-4 and TRBJ2-2, the full variable domain reads ETGVTQSPTHLIKTRGQQVTLRCSSQSGHNTVSWYQQALGQGPQFIFQYYREEENGRGNFPPRFSGLQFPNYSSELNVNALELDDSALYLCASSLDTGELFFGEGSRLTVL.

This clonotype is termed large. This beta chain is a stray sequence in a library constructed for alpha chains; its clone size is not meaningful. This sequence joins TRBV5-1 and TRBJ2-1, with 8 nucleotides matching TRBD1. V dropped 2 bases and J dropped 0; count of bases not matched to a gene: 10. The CDR3 runs 18 residues. In germline, CDR1 is SGHRS, CDR2 YFSETQ. CDR3 nucleotides: TGCGCCAGCAGCTTAATAGGGGCAGGGGGCATCTCCTACAATGAGCAGTTCTTC. This codes for CASSLIGAGGISYNEQFF.

Note on this clonotype: This beta chain came through as a stray read in a library set up for alpha chains, and its size says little. The chain links TRBV28 to TRBJ2-3, with unresolved D. V was shortened by 3 bases and J by 1 base, with 8 bases between the two germline ends. Germline-derived CDR1 and CDR2 are MDHEN and SYDVKM. The CDR3 sequence is 14 residues long. For the CDR3, the DNA is TGTGCCAGCAGTTTTTTGTCCGGCACAGATACGCAGTATTTT. Translated: CASSFLSGTDTQYF.

Of note for this clonotype: This beta chain is an off-target read within a library intended for alpha chains, so its frequency means little. This sequence joins TRBV6-5 and TRBJ1-2, with D unresolved. Per germline, CDR1 MNHEY and CDR2 SVGAGI. This CDR3 has 13 residues. V shed 4 bases and J shed 2 bases, with 8 bases lying between them. The CDR3 spells CASSLRQNYGYTF. CDR3 nucleotides: TGTGCCAGCAGTTTGAGACAAAACTATGGCTACACCTTC.